This T cell receptor (beta chain) stems from a study of T cell responses to AZD1222 COVID-19 vaccine. Study results and caveats: Reportedly, close to half of spike-specific TCRs are directed against unmutated variant regions. Most donors were white British, females outnumbered males, and clonal diversity was possibly underestimated. Regions 160-218 and 743-854 held dominance among vaccine-associated CD4 TCRs, which spanned spike.

Turning to this clone: The antigen is unknown.

The protocol was immunoSEQ multiplex PCR, while the TCRdb copy is restricted to in-frame clones and leaves out a portion. Here the sample spans around 120,000 clones, approximately 85% being singletons. V dropped 2 bases and J dropped 4 bases, with 9 bases sitting between them. This CDR3 region has 13 residues. In germline, CDR1 is KGHSH, CDR2 LQKENI. Source: peripheral blood, taken on day 0 of MenACWY control vaccination. This sequence joins TRBV18 and TRBJ2-7, with D perhaps matching TRBD2 (5 bases). The receptor was isolated from an adult in good health. The chain's CDR3 is CASSPEGRYEQYF. The CDR3 nucleotides read TGTGCCAGCTCACCAGAAGGGAGATACGAGCAGTACTTC.